Following are 20 T cell receptor beta chains from one sample sequenced in a study of cytomegalovirus exposure and HLA in healthy donors. 60 Vbeta and 13 Jbeta primers were used in PCR. Using immunoSEQ multiplex PCR, the repertoire was profiled, and TCRdb retains in-frame clones only, with some absent. Across approximately 77,000 clones, the top ten clones capture approximately 4.3% of the sample. Sequencing was carried out using PBMCs. All receptors derive from a man under 40 in good health and CMV-seronegative.

The J gene is TRBJ2-5, the V gene TRBV5-6; TRBD1 aligns across 10 bases. The germline V gene has CDR1 SGHDT and CDR2 YYEEEE. This CDR3 is 16 amino acids long. Trimming cost V 2 bases and J 5 bases; bases outside gene matches: 9. The CDR3 protein is CASSFRQGALWETQYF. In DNA form, the CDR3 reads TGTGCCAGCAGCTTCAGACAGGGGGCGCTTTGGGAGACCCAGTACTTC.

The chain carries TRBV29-1 and TRBJ2-7; tentative D call: TRBD1 (7 bases). The CDR3 runs 14 residues. Deletions cut 1 base from V and 3 bases from J, with 13 bases between. CDR1 is SQVTM and CDR2 is ANQGSEA in the germline V gene. In DNA, the CDR3 is TGCAGCGTTGAAGTTGGCAGGGGGGTCTACGAGCAGTACTTC. Translating gives CSVEVGRGVYEQYF.

This sequence joins TRBV11-2 and TRBJ1-4; D is unclear. CDR1 and CDR2 (germline): SGHAT, FQNNGV. Trimming took off 2 bases at V and 7 bases at J, with 20 bases between the two ends. CDR3 length: 17 amino acids. The CDR3 sequence: CASSLKVVGSGAEKLFF. The CDR3 bases are TGTGCCAGCAGCTTAAAAGTTGTGGGCAGTGGTGCTGAAAAACTGTTTTTT.

The chain joins TRBV18 to TRBJ1-3; D is uncertain. V lost 0 bases and J lost 3, with 12 bases in between. CDR1 and CDR2 (germline): KGHSH, LQKENI. The CDR3 runs 16 residues. The CDR3 spells CASSPPSLGVGNTIYF. In DNA form, the CDR3 reads TGTGCCAGCTCACCACCCTCCCTCGGGGTTGGAAACACCATATATTTT.

This chain joins TRBV4-2 and TRBJ1-2; D possibly corresponds to TRBD1 (5 bases). Trimming shortened V by 0 bases and J by 0 bases, and 14 bases separated the two germline ends. CDR1 is LGHNA, CDR2 YNFKEQ, per germline. CDR3 length equals 17 residues. The CDR3 sequence is CASSQEGSRASNYGYTF. For the CDR3, the DNA is TGTGCCAGCAGCCAAGAAGGTAGCAGGGCCTCTAACTATGGCTACACCTTC.

The chain is built from TRBV6-5 and TRBJ2-3; TRBD2 might be the D (6 bases). The V gene's germline CDR1 is MNHEY and CDR2 SVGAGI. Trimming left V 1 base short and J 6 bases short, with 14 bases between. This CDR3 contains 15 residues. In nucleotides, the CDR3 is TGTGCCAGCAGTTACTTTGCGACTAGGCGGGATACGCAGTATTTT. This codes for CASSYFATRRDTQYF.

V gene TRBV10-1 combines with J gene TRBJ2-3, with a possible D match to TRBD2 (6 bases). This CDR3 is 15 amino acids long. V was pared by 8 bases and J by 6 bases, with 21 bases between. Germline V CDR1 and CDR2: WNHNN, SYGVQD (reference sequence). The CDR3 loop reads CASSLRTNRGDTQYF. CDR3 coding DNA: TGCGCCAGCTCTCTAAGGACCAACCGGGGGGATACGCAGTATTTT.

The gene calls are TRBV2 and TRBJ2-5; the D is unclear. Germline V gene sequence: CDR1 SNHLY, CDR2 FYNNEI. V lost 4 bases to trimming and J lost 2 bases, with 11 bases between them. CDR3 length: 14 residues. CDR3 bases: TGTGCCAGCAGTGTCAGGTTCCGGCAAGAGACCCAGTACTTC. The encoded protein is CASSVRFRQETQYF.

This sequence joins TRBV19 and TRBJ1-1, with D perhaps TRBD1 (6 bases). The germline CDR1 and CDR2 sequences are LNHDA and SQIVND (reference sequence). The V and J ends lost 7 bases and 5 bases respectively, with 17 bases between them. The CDR3 loop spans 14 amino acids. This CDR3 reads CASITRAQGTEAFF. In DNA form, the CDR3 reads TGTGCCAGTATTACGAGGGCCCAGGGGACTGAAGCTTTCTTT.

This chain joins TRBV9 and TRBJ2-3; possibly TRBD1 for D (5 bases). The CDR3 loop spans 14 amino acids. Germline V gives CDR1 SGDLS, CDR2 YYNGEE. The V gene lost 0 bases and the J gene lost 5 bases, with 10 bases spanning the gap. CDR3 region: CASSVEGREDTQYF. CDR3 in DNA: TGTGCCAGCAGCGTAGAGGGCAGGGAAGATACGCAGTATTTT.

This rearrangement joins TRBV5-1 to TRBJ2-5; D is unclear. From germline, CDR1 is SGHRS and CDR2 YFSETQ. The CDR3 consists of 14 residues. Trimming took 0 bases from V and 1 from J, leaving 7 bases between them. CDR3 sequence: CASSLVTIQETQYF. CDR3 DNA sequence: TGCGCCAGCAGCTTGGTGACAATCCAAGAGACCCAGTACTTC.

The chain recombines TRBV11-1 with TRBJ1-5, with 7 bases matching TRBD1. The length of the CDR3 is 13 residues. With 3 bases clipped from V and 5 bases from J, the junction kept 1 base outside the gene matches. CDR1 and CDR2 (germline): SGHAT, FQDESV (reference sequence). Written as DNA, the CDR3 is TGTGCCAGCAGCTTTACAGGGGATCAGCCCCAGCATTTT. It specifies CASSFTGDQPQHF.

This chain connects TRBV5-1 to TRBJ2-7; 8 bases map to TRBD1. The germline V gene has CDR1 SGHRS and CDR2 YFSETQ. After removal of 1 base from V and 6 bases from J, the junction contained 3 bases not matched to a gene. The CDR3 loop spans 13 amino acids. The CDR3 DNA reads TGCGCCAGCAGCTTGACAGGGGGGTCCGAGCAGTACTTC. Protein product: CASSLTGGSEQYF.

The chain combines TRBV9 with TRBJ2-7; 8 bases line up with TRBD2. J gave up 2 bases and V 0 bases, and 7 bases lay outside the gene matches. This CDR3 spans 16 amino acids. CDR1 is SGDLS and CDR2 is YYNGEE in the germline V gene. The CDR3 spells CASSVGLAGQAYEQYF. The CDR3 DNA follows: TGTGCCAGCAGCGTAGGGCTAGCGGGTCAAGCCTACGAGCAGTACTTC.

Worth noting for this clone: This CDR3 is also generated by other DNA sequences in the sample. J is TRBJ2-3 and V is TRBV7-3, with D tentatively TRBD2 (6 bases). CDR1 SGHTA and CDR2 FQGTGA come from the germline V gene. Trimming pared 5 bases from V and 6 bases from J, leaving 9 bases between. The length of the CDR3 is 12 residues. This chain's CDR3 is CASSPGGDTQYF. For the CDR3, the DNA is TGTGCCAGCAGCCCCGGAGGGGATACGCAGTATTTT.

The J gene is TRBJ1-2, the V gene TRBV19; D not certain. The germline gives CDR1 LNHDA, CDR2 SQIVND (reference sequence). Trimming removed 5 bases from V and 0 bases from J, with 19 bases in between. CDR3 length: 17 residues. CDR3 nucleotides: TGTGCCAGTAGTCCCTGGGAGGGCAGCGTAGCTAACTATGGCTACACCTTC. It is translated as CASSPWEGSVANYGYTF.

The J gene is TRBJ2-7, the V gene TRBV7-2, with D unresolved. The CDR3 sequence is 13 residues long. The germline CDR1 and CDR2 sequences are SGHTA and FQGNSA. The germline V and J ends were trimmed by 2 bases and 2 bases, with 7 bases remaining between them. CDR3 sequence: CASSLWQAYEQYF. The CDR3 DNA follows: TGTGCCAGCAGCTTATGGCAGGCCTACGAGCAGTACTTC.

The rearrangement uses TRBV19 and TRBJ2-2; 8 bases fit TRBD2. The CDR3 spans 16 residues. Trimming removed 4 bases from V and 7 bases from J; junction bases left unmatched: 11. Germline V lookup: CDR1 LNHDA, CDR2 SQIVND (reference sequence). The CDR3 coding sequence is TGTGCCAGTAGTACCATAGCGGGGTTAGGCATCGGGGAGCTGTTTTTT. Residues: CASSTIAGLGIGELFF.

The DNA of the CDR3 is TGTGCCAGCTCACCAATCCGGGACAGGATCTATGGCTACACCTTC. Residues: CASSPIRDRIYGYTF. The rearrangement links TRBV18 to TRBJ1-2, with 8 bases aligning to TRBD1. Looked up from germline, CDR1 is KGHSH and CDR2 is LQKENI. The junction had 6 bases not matched to a gene; V was cut back by 2 bases and J by 4 bases. This CDR3 region has 15 residues.

The rearrangement links TRBV7-6 to TRBJ2-7; D possibly corresponds to TRBD1 (7 bases). CDR3 length equals 15 residues. Trimming pared 1 base from V and 5 bases from J, leaving 15 bases between. The V gene's germline CDR1 is SGHVS and CDR2 FNYEAQ. This CDR3 reads CASSLEAGGSDEQYF. Here the CDR3 DNA reads TGTGCCAGCAGCTTAGAAGCAGGGGGGAGTGACGAGCAGTACTTC. The full variable domain, rest sourced from reference TRBV7-6 and TRBJ2-7, is GAGVSQSPRYKVTKRGQDVALRCDPISGHVSLYWYRQALGQGPEFLTYFNYEAQQDKSGLPNDRFSAERPEGSISTLTIQRTEQRDSAMYRCASSLEAGGSDEQYFGPGTRLTVT.